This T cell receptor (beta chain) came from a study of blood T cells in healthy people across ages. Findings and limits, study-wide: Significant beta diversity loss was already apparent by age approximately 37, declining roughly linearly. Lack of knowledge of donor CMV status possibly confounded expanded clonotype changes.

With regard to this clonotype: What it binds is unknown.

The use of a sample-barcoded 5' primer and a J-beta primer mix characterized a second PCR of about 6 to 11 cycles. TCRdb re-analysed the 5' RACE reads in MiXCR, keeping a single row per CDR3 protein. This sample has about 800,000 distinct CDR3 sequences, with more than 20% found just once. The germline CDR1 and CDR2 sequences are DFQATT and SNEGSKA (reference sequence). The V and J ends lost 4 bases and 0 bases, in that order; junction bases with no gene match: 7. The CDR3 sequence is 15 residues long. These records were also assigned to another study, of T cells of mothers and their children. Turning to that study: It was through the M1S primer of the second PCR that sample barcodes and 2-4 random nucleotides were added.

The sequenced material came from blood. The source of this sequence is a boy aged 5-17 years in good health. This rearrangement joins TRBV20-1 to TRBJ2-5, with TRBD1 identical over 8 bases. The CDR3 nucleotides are TGCAGTGCTAACAGGGGGACGCTGGACCAAGAGACCCAGTACTTC. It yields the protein CSANRGTLDQETQYF.